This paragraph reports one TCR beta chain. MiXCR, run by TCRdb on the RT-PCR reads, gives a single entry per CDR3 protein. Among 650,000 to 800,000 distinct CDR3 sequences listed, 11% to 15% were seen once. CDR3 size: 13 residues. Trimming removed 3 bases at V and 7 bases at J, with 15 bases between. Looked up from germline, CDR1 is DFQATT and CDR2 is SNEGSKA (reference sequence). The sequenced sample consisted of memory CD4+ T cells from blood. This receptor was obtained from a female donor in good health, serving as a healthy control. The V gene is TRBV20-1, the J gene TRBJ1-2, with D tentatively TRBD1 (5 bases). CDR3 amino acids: CSASDSVGGGYTF. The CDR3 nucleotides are TGCAGTGCTAGCGATAGTGTGGGGGGTGGCTACACCTTC.